This TCR beta chain was recovered during a study of neurological immune-mediated disorders. General study results and limits: There was no clinical or MRI feature that showed an association with the multiple sclerosis repertoire cluster. When grouped phylogenetically, the repertoires of 18 of the 34 multiple sclerosis patients fell together in one related-CDR3 cluster, which is a possible signature.

This clonotype was seen ten or more times. Its specificity is not known. Unsorted libraries were generated from 2 million PBMCs held at -80 degrees C. The ends were cut back, 0 bases at V and 1 base at J, with 6 bases in the middle. CDR3 length equals 13 residues. CDR1 and CDR2 (germline): DFQATT, SNEGSKA (reference sequence). The cDNA came from 5'RACE with 10-nucleotide random UMIs. From the 5' RACE reads, TCRdb called clonotypes with MiXCR, one entry per CDR3 protein. The table shows around 70,000 distinct CDR3 sequences, with about 3% occurring only once. Sequencing was performed on PBMCs. The sequence was collected from a woman aged 45-60 years with multiple sclerosis. The chain is built from TRBV20-1 and TRBJ1-1; D perhaps matches TRBD1 (5 bases). The CDR3 protein is CSAREDKNTEAFF. The CDR3 nucleotides are TGCAGTGCTAGAGAGGACAAGAACACTGAAGCTTTCTTT.